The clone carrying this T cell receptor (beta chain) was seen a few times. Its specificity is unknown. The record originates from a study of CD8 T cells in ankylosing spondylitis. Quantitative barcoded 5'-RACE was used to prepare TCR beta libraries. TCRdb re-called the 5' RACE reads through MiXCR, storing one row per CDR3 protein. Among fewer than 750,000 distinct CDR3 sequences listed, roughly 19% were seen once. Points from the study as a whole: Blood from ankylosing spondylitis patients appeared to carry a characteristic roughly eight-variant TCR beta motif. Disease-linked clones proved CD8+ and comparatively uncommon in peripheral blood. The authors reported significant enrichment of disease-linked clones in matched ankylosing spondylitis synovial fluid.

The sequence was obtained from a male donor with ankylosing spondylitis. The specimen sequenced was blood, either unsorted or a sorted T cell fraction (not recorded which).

CDR3 region: CASRGPLYYGYTF. The DNA for the CDR3 is TGTGCCAGCAGGGGACCCCTCTACTATGGCTACACCTTC. This chain joins TRBV12-3 or TRBV12-4 and TRBJ1-2; D possibly corresponds to TRBD1 (5 bases). V dropped 6 bases and J dropped 3 bases, with 11 bases sitting between them. The CDR3 length is 13 residues.